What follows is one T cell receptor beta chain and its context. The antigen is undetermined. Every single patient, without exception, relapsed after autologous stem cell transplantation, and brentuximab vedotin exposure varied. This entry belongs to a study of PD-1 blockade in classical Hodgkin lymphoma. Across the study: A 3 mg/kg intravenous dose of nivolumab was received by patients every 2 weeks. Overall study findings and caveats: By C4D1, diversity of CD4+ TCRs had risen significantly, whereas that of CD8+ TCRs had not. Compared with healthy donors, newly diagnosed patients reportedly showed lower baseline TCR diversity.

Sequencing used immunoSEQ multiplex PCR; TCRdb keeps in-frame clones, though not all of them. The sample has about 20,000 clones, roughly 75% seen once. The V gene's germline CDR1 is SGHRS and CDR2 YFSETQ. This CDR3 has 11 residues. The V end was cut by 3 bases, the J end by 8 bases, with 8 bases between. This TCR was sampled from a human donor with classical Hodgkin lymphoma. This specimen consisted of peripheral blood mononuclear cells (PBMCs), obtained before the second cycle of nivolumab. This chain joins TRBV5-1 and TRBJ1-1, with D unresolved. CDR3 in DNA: TGCGCCAGCAGCTCCGTCCTAGAAGCTTTCTTT. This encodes CASSSVLEAFF.